This T cell receptor beta chain came from a study of blood T cell repertoires in COVID-19. Study background: PBMCs, B-cell-depleted T cells, or T cells provided the cDNA or gDNA that made up the material.

Germline CDR1 reads SGHDN; CDR2 reads FVKESK. V was clipped by 1 base and J by 7 bases; unmatched bases: 4. The CDR3 extends over 14 amino acids. Libraries were prepared by immunoSEQ multiplex PCR; TCRdb keeps only in-frame clonotypes and omits some of them. The table records 170,000 or so clones, about 87% of them present only once. The chain employs TRBV14 and TRBJ1-2, with 9 bases identical to TRBD1. Input material: peripheral blood. This TCR was sampled from a woman aged 18-29 years who had recovered from COVID-19. The chain's CDR3 is CASSQGTGAGGYTF. For the CDR3, the DNA is TGTGCCAGCAGCCAAGGGACAGGGGCCGGTGGCTACACCTTC. The full variable domain, in which reference TRBV14 and TRBJ1-2 provide the parts outside the CDR3, is EAGVTQFPSHSVIEKGQTVTLRCDPISGHDNLYWYRRVMGKEIKFLLHFVKESKQDESGMPNNRFLAERTGGTYSTLKVQPAELEDSGVYFCASSQGTGAGGYTFGSGTRLTVV.